This is a list of T cell receptor beta chains from one sample in a study of blood T cells in healthy people across ages. TCRdb passed the 5' RACE reads through MiXCR, listing each CDR3 protein once. The table lists around 2 million distinct CDR3 sequences, roughly two fifths of them singletons. The sequenced sample was blood. These TCRs come from a human donor in good health. The CDR3 runs from the conserved cysteine through the conserved F or W. The D gene is left open where the match is weak. The listing skips clone size in some rows; elsewhere it reads once, few, many or a size class.

TRBV29-1,NA,NA,TRBJ2-2,TGCAGCGTTGGCAAGGCGGTTAACACCGGGGAGCTGTTTTTT,CSVGKAVNTGELFF
TRBV7-9,NA,TRBD1,TRBJ1-5,TGTGCCAGCAGACAGGGGCATCAGCCCCAGCATTTT,CASRQGHQPQHF
TRBV20-1,few,TRBD2,TRBJ2-1,TGCAGTGCTGATATAGCGGGGGGGCCACGGGAGTTCTTC,CSADIAGGPREFF
TRBV4-3,NA,TRBD2,TRBJ2-5,TGCGCCAGCAGCCCTCGCCTCAGTAGCGGGGCACAAGAGACCCAGTACTTC,CASSPRLSSGAQETQYF
TRBV6-2/TRBV6-3,few,TRBD1,TRBJ1-5,TGTGCCAGTAGGGACAGTAGCAATCAGCCCCAGCATTTT,CASRDSSNQPQHF
TRBV20-1,NA,NA,TRBJ1-2,TGCAGTGCTATCCAACACTCCTATGGCTACACCTTC,CSAIQHSYGYTF
TRBV4-3,few,NA,TRBJ2-7,TGCGCCAGCAGCCAAGATGAGGGATGGGGGACCTACGAGCAGTACTTC,CASSQDEGWGTYEQYF
TRBV4-2,NA,TRBD2,TRBJ2-5,TGTGCCAGCAGACAGGGACTAGCGGGGGGCTCGTACCAAGAGACCCAGTACTTC,CASRQGLAGGSYQETQYF
TRBV11-1,many,NA,TRBJ2-7,TGTGCCAGCAGCTTAGCAGGCAGGGAGCTCGACGAGCAGTACTTC,CASSLAGRELDEQYF
TRBV4-1,NA,NA,TRBJ2-6,TGCGCCAGCAGCCTTTTCCCAGGGACTGGGGCCAACGTCCTGACTTTC,CASSLFPGTGANVLTF
TRBV12-3/TRBV12-4,few,TRBD1,TRBJ2-7,TGTGCCAGCAGTTTGGCTGGACAGGGGGTCGTGGACGAGCAGTACTTC,CASSLAGQGVVDEQYF
TRBV27,NA,NA,TRBJ2-1,TGTGCCAGCAGTCCTCGGAGGGTAGGGGGAAATGAGCAGTTCTTC,CASSPRRVGGNEQFF
TRBV12-3/TRBV12-4,few,NA,TRBJ1-5,TGTGCCAGCAGTTTGCAGGGACCTTATAGCAATCAGCCCCAGCATTTT,CASSLQGPYSNQPQHF
TRBV20-1,NA,NA,TRBJ1-6,TGCAGTGCTAGAGATCGGTCAGGGCCTTTGGGACCCCTCCACTTT,CSARDRSGPLGPLHF
TRBV6-6,NA,NA,TRBJ1-5,TGTGCCAGCAGCGCGGGGGTGAATAGCAATCAGCCCCAGCATTTT,CASSAGVNSNQPQHF
TRBV20-1,NA,TRBD1,TRBJ1-1,TGCAGTGCCAATTCTTTAACAGGGGAGACTGAAGCTTTCTTT,CSANSLTGETEAFF
TRBV10-3,few,NA,TRBJ1-2,TGTGCCATCAACGCGGGGGACACCACTAACTATGGCTACACCTTC,CAINAGDTTNYGYTF
TRBV12-5,NA,NA,TRBJ2-3,TGTGCTAGTGGTTTTGAACTTGCTTCCACAGATACGCAGTATTTT,CASGFELASTDTQYF
TRBV6-2/TRBV6-3,NA,NA,TRBJ1-2,TGTGCCAGCAGTTACTCGCAATGGGGTGGCTACACCTTC,CASSYSQWGGYTF
TRBV9,NA,NA,TRBJ2-1,TGTGCCAGCAGCGTAGATGTTCAGGGGAACTACAATGAGCAGTTCTTC,CASSVDVQGNYNEQFF
TRBV4-1,few,NA,TRBJ1-2,TGCGCCAGCAGCTCCCGGGAGAGGGGACATAGCCAATATGGCTACACCTTC,CASSSRERGHSQYGYTF
TRBV12-3/TRBV12-4,few,NA,TRBJ2-1,TGTGCCAGCACCTTAGCGGAGCCGGGGGTCAATGAGCAGTTCTTC,CASTLAEPGVNEQFF
TRBV18,few,NA,TRBJ2-7,TGTGCCAGCTCACCAGCCTCGCTTGGGGGATACGAGCAGTACTTC,CASSPASLGGYEQYF
TRBV20-1,NA,NA,TRBJ1-2,TGCAGTGCTAGTGAGGGGTACTATGGCTACACCTTC,CSASEGYYGYTF
TRBV10-3,once,NA,TRBJ2-4,TGTGCCATCAGTTCCCTAGGGACCTACAATGAGCAGTACTTC,CAISSLGTYNEQYF
TRBV20-1,once,TRBD1,TRBJ1-5,TGCAGTGCTAGGACGACAGGGTCTCAGCCCCGGCATTTT,CSARTTGSQPRHF
TRBV7-9,NA,NA,TRBJ1-2,TGTGCCAGCAGCTTAACCGGTCCCTCTTGGGGCTACACCTTC,CASSLTGPSWGYTF
TRBV11-1,NA,NA,TRBJ2-5,TGTGCCAGCAGGAGGGATCTAGAGACCCAGTACTTC,CASRRDLETQYF
TRBV27,NA,NA,TRBJ1-2,TGTGCCAGCAGTTGGAGCCCCGGGGGGAATGATGGCTACACCTTC,CASSWSPGGNDGYTF
TRBV11-2,once,TRBD1,TRBJ2-3,TGTGCCAGCAGCAAACTGACAGGGTCATTCACAGATACGCAGTATTTT,CASSKLTGSFTDTQYF
TRBV27,NA,TRBD1,TRBJ1-1,TGTGCCAGCAGTTTATCCACAGGGGCTGAAGCTTTCTTT,CASSLSTGAEAFF
TRBV12-3/TRBV12-4,few,NA,TRBJ2-7,TGTGCCAGCAGCCCGGGACATGGTCCGGAGCAGTACTTC,CASSPGHGPEQYF
TRBV7-2,many,NA,TRBJ2-7,TGTGCCAGCAGCTTATCCGGGGGTTCCGACGAGCAGTACTTC,CASSLSGGSDEQYF
TRBV28,few,NA,TRBJ1-6,TGTGCCAGCAGCCGAGATGGTTCACCCCTCCACTTT,CASSRDGSPLHF
TRBV12-3/TRBV12-4,NA,NA,TRBJ2-3,TGTGCCAGCAGTTTGGTGTCGTCGCAGTATTTT,CASSLVSSQYF
TRBV20-1,NA,NA,TRBJ2-7,TGCAGTGCTAGAGATCATTGGGGGGGCAAATCCTACGAGCAGTACTTC,CSARDHWGGKSYEQYF
TRBV20-1,few,TRBD2,TRBJ2-1,TGCAGTGCCGTCGGGGGGACCTACAATGAGCAGTTCTTC,CSAVGGTYNEQFF
TRBV9,NA,TRBD1,TRBJ2-3,TGTGCCAGCAGCCCAGGGCCAGGGGGCTTAAGTAGCACAGATACGCAGTATTTT,CASSPGPGGLSSTDTQYF
TRBV20-1,NA,TRBD2,TRBJ2-3,TGCAGTGCTTCAGGGACTAGCGGGGGGGGGACTAGCACAGATACGCAGTATTTT,CSASGTSGGGTSTDTQYF
TRBV5-1,NA,TRBD2,TRBJ2-5,TGCGCCAGCTATGAGACGGGGGGGTTTCGGGAGACCCAGTACTTC,CASYETGGFRETQYF
TRBV20-1,NA,NA,TRBJ2-1,TGCAGTACTAGGCGGGGCGTAGATGAGCAGTTCTTC,CSTRRGVDEQFF
TRBV12-3/TRBV12-4,NA,NA,TRBJ2-5,TGTGCCAGCCGTTGGGGGCCGAGGGAGACCCAGTACTTC,CASRWGPRETQYF